The 2 T cell receptor beta chains given below trace back to one sample, sequenced in a study of blood T cell repertoires in COVID-19 (TCRdb year 2020). Preparation of the library involved the immunoSEQ multiplex PCR assay. Not all clones reach the TCRdb copy of this immuneACCESS table, which keeps in-frame sequences only. Checked studies attribute under half of the gap to unresolved V genes and leave the rest unexplained. The sample table shows over 100,000 clones, and around 87% are seen once. The top ten clones comprise roughly 14% of the sample. The material sequenced was peripheral blood. These receptors were obtained from a man aged 45-65 years with acute or convalescent COVID-19.

The chain is built from TRBV28 and TRBJ2-1; TRBD1 matches at 11 bases. With 3 bases clipped from V and 8 bases from J, the junction kept 3 bases outside the gene matches. The CDR3 is made up of 14 amino acids. CDR1 and CDR2 (germline): MDHEN, SYDVKM. The CDR3 nucleotides read TGTGCCAGCAGTTTGGGACAGGGGGTCGATGAGCAGTTCTTC. Its protein product is CASSLGQGVDEQFF.

The V call is TRBV29-1, the J call TRBJ2-7; D is possibly TRBD1 (5 bases). The CDR3 has 12 residues. CDR1 and CDR2 from the germline V gene are SQVTM and ANQGSEA. Trimming took 4 bases from V and 2 from J, leaving 9 bases between them. CDR3 protein: CSVGAGPYEQYF. As DNA, the CDR3 is TGCAGCGTTGGGGCAGGGCCCTACGAGCAGTACTTC.